A selection of T cell receptor beta chains follows, all from one sample in a study of T cells in Graves' hyperthyroidism and ophthalmopathy. TCRdb used MiXCR to reprocess the multiplex PCR reads, holding one entry per CDR3 protein. This repertoire shows 300,000 to 400,000 distinct CDR3 sequences, around 13% found once; its top ten account for about 22%. Input material: blood. The receptors were gathered from a woman between 25 and 40 years old with Graves' hyperthyroidism. Each CDR3 is given with its conserved first and last residue. Fields, in order: V gene, J gene, clone size, D gene, CDR3 protein, CDR3 DNA. The D gene is left open where the match is weak. Clone size is stated in some rows and not others, as once, few, many or a class when expanded.

v_call: TRBV27
j_call: TRBJ2-1
clone_size: few
d_call: NA
cdr3_aa: CASSILARSYNEQFF
cdr3_nt: TGTGCCAGCAGCATCCTAGCGCGCTCCTACAATGAGCAGTTCTTC

v_call: TRBV27
j_call: TRBJ1-1
clone_size: NA
d_call: TRBD1
cdr3_aa: CASSPQGAGTEAFF
cdr3_nt: TGTGCCAGCAGTCCTCAGGGGGCCGGCACTGAAGCTTTCTTT

v_call: TRBV7-3
j_call: TRBJ2-3
clone_size: few
d_call: NA
cdr3_aa: CASSTPPDTQYF
cdr3_nt: TGTGCCAGCAGCACACCCCCAGATACGCAGTATTTT

v_call: TRBV4-3
j_call: TRBJ1-4
clone_size: NA
d_call: NA
cdr3_aa: CASSQDRQLRTNEKLFF
cdr3_nt: TGCGCCAGCAGCCAAGACCGCCAATTACGAACTAATGAAAAACTGTTTTTT

v_call: TRBV27
j_call: TRBJ1-5
clone_size: many
d_call: NA
cdr3_aa: CASSLARDRQPQHF
cdr3_nt: TGTGCCAGCAGTTTAGCAAGGGATCGGCAGCCCCAGCATTTT

v_call: TRBV19
j_call: TRBJ1-5
clone_size: few
d_call: TRBD1
cdr3_aa: CASQDRVSNQPQHF
cdr3_nt: TGTGCCAGCCAAGACAGGGTGAGCAATCAGCCCCAGCATTTT

v_call: TRBV4-1
j_call: TRBJ1-4
clone_size: few
d_call: NA
cdr3_aa: CASSRDRLGEKLFF
cdr3_nt: TGCGCCAGCAGCCGCGACAGGTTAGGAGAAAAACTGTTTTTT

v_call: TRBV29-1
j_call: TRBJ1-4
clone_size: many
d_call: NA
cdr3_aa: CSVGFNEKLFF
cdr3_nt: TGCAGCGTTGGTTTTAATGAAAAACTGTTTTTT

v_call: TRBV30
j_call: TRBJ1-2
clone_size: few
d_call: TRBD1
cdr3_aa: CAWSKQGKGGYTF
cdr3_nt: TGTGCCTGGAGTAAACAGGGGAAAGGTGGCTACACCTTC

v_call: TRBV7-9
j_call: TRBJ2-2
clone_size: many
d_call: TRBD2
cdr3_aa: CASSSSNSGAGELFF
cdr3_nt: TGTGCCAGCAGCTCTAGCAATAGCGGGGCCGGGGAGCTGTTTTTT

v_call: TRBV28
j_call: TRBJ2-3
clone_size: many
d_call: TRBD1
cdr3_aa: CASSGTGDLNTQYF
cdr3_nt: TGTGCCAGCAGCGGGACAGGCGATCTGAATACGCAGTATTTT

v_call: TRBV5-1
j_call: TRBJ2-7
clone_size: NA
d_call: NA
cdr3_aa: CAGSLLPSDNTYEQYF
cdr3_nt: TGCGCCGGCAGCTTGCTACCTAGCGATAACACCTACGAGCAGTACTTC

v_call: TRBV28
j_call: TRBJ2-1
clone_size: many
d_call: TRBD1
cdr3_aa: CASSSVLGQGVKEQFF
cdr3_nt: TGTGCCAGCAGTTCGGTGCTTGGACAGGGTGTGAAAGAGCAGTTCTTC

v_call: TRBV5-5
j_call: TRBJ2-6
clone_size: many
d_call: NA
cdr3_aa: CASSPRDTGANVLTF
cdr3_nt: TGTGCCAGCAGCCCCCGGGACACTGGGGCCAACGTCCTGACTTTC